The clone carrying this T cell receptor beta chain was picked up a small number of times. The target antigen is unknown. The record originates from a study of molecular identifiers for immune sequencing clone quantification. At the level of the study: Replicates involved a five-way split of RNA from around 18,000 or 91,000 naive CD8 cells, with sequencing of four. Study observations and caveats: Spiked Jurkat TCR RNA from one cell was reportedly detectable among about 910,000 naive cells.

Isolation of naive CD8 T cells was achieved by sorting on a CD8+CD4-CCR7+CD45RA+ phenotype. Via MiXCR, TCRdb re-called the PCR reads, giving one row per CDR3 protein. The sample yields around 470,000 distinct CDR3 sequences, roughly 25% seen once. The CDR3 is 16 residues long. Germline CDR1 MGHRA, CDR2 YSYEKL. The ends lost 0 bases at V and 3 bases at J; junction bases unmatched: 7. V is TRBV4-1 and J is TRBJ2-7; 8 bases fit TRBD1. The TCR comes from a human donor in good health. Some libraries in this study had Jurkat cell RNA spiked in. The sample consisted of naive CD8+ T cells from blood, with Jurkat cell RNA spiked in. Subset of the sample: FACS-sorted CD8+CD4-CCR7+CD45RA+ naive T cells. CDR3 coding DNA: TGCGCCAGCAGCCAAGACCAGGGACAGGCGGTCTACGAGCAGTACTTC. Protein product: CASSQDQGQAVYEQYF.